This T cell receptor (beta chain) was identified during a study of neurological immune-mediated disorders. Findings and caveats of the study: Expanded clones shared no CDR3 amino acid sequences across subjects, suggesting private repertoires in all groups. Falling below healthy controls, multiple sclerosis showed the least TCR clonal expansion, while HTLV-1-associated myelopathy showed the most.

As for the cDNA, it was generated by 5'RACE with 10-nucleotide random UMIs. Via MiXCR, TCRdb re-called the 5' RACE reads, giving one row per CDR3 protein. The sample has about 50,000 distinct CDR3 sequences; approximately 10% are singletons. Unsorted libraries used 2 million PBMCs kept at -80 degrees C. The sample holds many counts of this clonotype. Antigen: not known. Germline CDR1 is SEHNR and CDR2 is FQNEAQ (reference sequence). There are 13 residues in the CDR3. After removal of 2 bases from V and 3 bases from J, the junction contained 0 bases not matched to a gene. Sequencing was done on a sample of PBMCs. The gene calls are TRBV7-9 and TRBJ2-7; TRBD1 matches at 8 bases. The origin of this receptor is a man between 65 and 80 years old with HTLV-1-associated myelopathy (HAM/TSP). The CDR3 bases are TGTGCCAGCAGCTTAACAGGGGGCTACGAGCAGTACTTC. Protein: CASSLTGGYEQYF.